These 26 T cell receptor beta chains were sequenced from one sample in a study of shared clonotypes between healthy human individuals. Method: immunoSEQ multiplex PCR; TCRdb's copy keeps in-frame clones and lacks some. The sample includes some 1.5 million clones, roughly 96% of them seen just once. The sequenced material came from naive CD4+ T cells sorted from blood. Specified subset: CD45RA+ positively selected. The source is a young man in good health.

Worth noting for this clone: Different DNA sequences within this sample yield the same CDR3. The genes are TRBV19 and TRBJ2-2; TRBD2 might be the D (6 bases). The germline CDR1 and CDR2 sequences are LNHDA and SQIVND (reference sequence). Trimming pared 3 bases from V and 0 bases from J, leaving 8 bases between. The CDR3 covers 15 residues. CDR3 sequence (DNA): TGTGCCAGTAGTATCGGGGGTACGAACACCGGGGAGCTGTTTTTT. This gives the protein CASSIGGTNTGELFF.

The V call is TRBV11-2, the J call TRBJ2-1; TRBD1 matches 8 bases. Germline CDR1 SGHAT, CDR2 FQNNGV. Trimming took 3 bases from V and 5 from J; bases not matched to a gene: 15. The CDR3 totals 18 residues. The chain's CDR3 is CASSFPGTGSLGDNEQFF. The CDR3 DNA reads TGTGCCAGCAGCTTCCCCGGGACAGGATCCTTGGGCGACAATGAGCAGTTCTTC. The full variable domain, rest sourced from reference TRBV11-2 and TRBJ2-1, is EAGVAQSPRYKIIEKRQSVAFWCNPISGHATLYWYQQILGQGPKLLIQFQNNGVVDDSQLPKDRFSAERLKGVDSTLKIQPAKLEDSAVYLCASSFPGTGSLGDNEQFFGPGTRLTVL.

This clone came up once. This chain links TRBV19 with TRBJ2-7, with TRBD2 matching over 7 bases. Germline trimming cut 5 bases from V and 0 bases from J; bases unmatched to any gene: 7. The CDR3 covers 15 residues. Germline CDR1 LNHDA, CDR2 SQIVND (reference sequence). This CDR3 is CASSVRSGVSYEQYF. CDR3 nucleotides: TGTGCCAGTAGTGTTAGGAGCGGGGTCTCCTACGAGCAGTACTTC.

The rearrangement uses TRBV9 and TRBJ1-4, with D perhaps matching TRBD1 (6 bases). The CDR3 runs to 15 residues. Trimming cost V 3 bases and J 6 bases, with 15 bases left between them. CDR1 SGDLS and CDR2 YYNGEE come from the germline V gene. CDR3 loop: CASSAWTENDEKLFF. DNA of the CDR3: TGTGCCAGCAGCGCCTGGACAGAAAACGATGAAAAACTGTTTTTT.

The chain couples TRBV5-8 to TRBJ2-6; D possibly uses TRBD1 or TRBD2 (6 bases each). V was cut by 1 base and J by 0 bases, with 11 bases left in between. The CDR3 consists of 17 residues. CDR1 and CDR2 from the germline V gene are SGHTS and YDEGEE. CDR3 DNA: TGTGCCAGCAGCTTGTGGGGGGCCGACTCTGGGGCCAACGTCCTGACTTTC. Translated: CASSLWGADSGANVLTF. Based on the CDR3 plus reference TRBV5-8 and TRBJ2-6, the full variable domain is EAGVTQSPTHLIKTRGQQATLRCSPISGHTSVYWYQQALGLGLQFLLWYDEGEERNRGNFPPRFSGRQFPNYSSELNVNALELEDSALYLCASSLWGADSGANVLTFGAGSRLTVL.

About this clone itself: The sample holds other DNA sequences that translate to the same CDR3. This chain uses TRBV6-1 with TRBJ1-1, with a possible D match to TRBD1 (5 bases). Germline loops: CDR1 MNHNS, CDR2 SASEGT. This CDR3 is built from 13 residues. V lost 5 bases to trimming and J lost 1 base, with 8 bases between them. The DNA for the CDR3 is TGTGCCAGCAGTTCGCAGGGGAACACTGAAGCTTTCTTT. It yields the protein CASSSQGNTEAFF.

As regards this clone: Additional DNA sequences in this sample encode the identical CDR3. The genes are TRBV19 and TRBJ1-1; D possibly corresponds to TRBD1 (5 bases). CDR1 is LNHDA, CDR2 SQIVND, per germline (reference sequence). The V gene lost 1 base and the J gene lost 5 bases, with 11 bases spanning the gap. CDR3 length: 14 residues. CDR3 amino acids: CASSIVGGKTEAFF. As DNA, the CDR3 is TGTGCCAGTAGTATAGTTGGGGGGAAAACTGAAGCTTTCTTT.

The CDR3 region is CASSSGPTYYGYTF. In nucleotides, the CDR3 is TGCGCCAGCAGCTCCGGACCTACCTACTATGGCTACACCTTC. The V call is TRBV5-1, the J call TRBJ1-2, with no clear D. Looked up from germline, CDR1 is SGHRS and CDR2 is YFSETQ. Between the trimmed V and J ends, which lost 3 bases and 3 bases, there was a span of 12 bases. The CDR3 has 14 residues.

The chain combines TRBV28 with TRBJ2-7; D may be TRBD1 (6 bases). V was clipped by 6 bases and J by 2 bases, with 17 bases between them. Germline V gene lookup returns CDR1 MDHEN and CDR2 SYDVKM. This CDR3 is built from 15 residues. The CDR3 DNA follows: TGTGCCAGCAGGAAACAGGGCCCCCCCACCTACGAGCAGTACTTC. This codes for CASRKQGPPTYEQYF.

The chain combines TRBV7-2 with TRBJ2-1; perhaps D is TRBD1 or TRBD2 (5 bases each). V lost 5 bases and J lost 3, with 14 bases in between. This CDR3 is built from 15 residues. Germline V CDR1 and CDR2: SGHTA, FQGNSA. The CDR3 DNA reads TGTGCCAGCAGCCGTTCGGGACGGGACTACAATGAGCAGTTCTTC. As protein: CASSRSGRDYNEQFF.

The CDR3 region is CASSDPNTGELFF. Written as DNA, the CDR3 is TGTGCCAGCAGTGATCCGAACACCGGGGAGCTGTTTTTT. V usage is TRBV6-5 and J usage is TRBJ2-2; D is ambiguous. The CDR3 sequence is 13 residues long. In germline, CDR1 is MNHEY, CDR2 SVGAGI. The V gene lost 5 bases and the J gene lost 0 bases, with 4 bases spanning the gap.

This clone was counted only a few times. The V and J genes are TRBV4-1 and TRBJ2-2, with 8 bases fitting TRBD1. This CDR3 is 15 amino acids long. Germline V lookup: CDR1 MGHRA, CDR2 YSYEKL. J gave up 6 bases and V 1 base, and 4 bases lay outside the gene matches. DNA for the CDR3: TGCGCCAGCAGCCAAGGACAGGGGATAGCCGGGGAGCTGTTTTTT. Translating gives CASSQGQGIAGELFF.

This sequence joins TRBV28 and TRBJ1-2, with D unclear. This CDR3 contains 15 residues. CDR1 and CDR2 from the germline V gene are MDHEN and SYDVKM. Trimming removed 3 bases at V and 0 bases at J, with 11 bases between. CDR3: CASSFPTIANYGYTF. The DNA for the CDR3 is TGTGCCAGCAGTTTTCCTACGATAGCTAACTATGGCTACACCTTC.

As regards this clone: This sample also contains other DNA sequences that code for the same CDR3. The chain uses TRBV7-7 and TRBJ2-1; 9 positions match TRBD2. Unmatched junction bases numbered 6, after V lost 0 bases and J lost 0 bases. CDR3 length equals 18 residues. Germline V gene sequence: CDR1 SSHAT, CDR2 FNYEAQ (reference sequence). CDR3 loop: CASSLALGSGSSYNEQFF. CDR3 coding DNA: TGTGCCAGCAGCTTAGCGCTAGGTAGCGGGAGCTCCTACAATGAGCAGTTCTTC. The complete variable domain, with remaining parts taken from reference TRBV7-7 and TRBJ2-1, reads GAGVSQSPRYKVTKRGQDVTLRCDPISSHATLYWYQQALGQGPEFLTYFNYEAQPDKSGLPSDRFSAERPEGSISTLTIQRTEQRDSAMYRCASSLALGSGSSYNEQFFGPGTRLTVL.

V usage is TRBV15 and J usage is TRBJ2-1; 11 bases fit TRBD2. The junction had 10 bases not matched to a gene; V was cut back by 0 bases and J by 6 bases. Per the germline V gene, CDR1 is LNHNV and CDR2 is YYDKDF (reference sequence). The CDR3 contains 18 residues. The CDR3 DNA follows: TGTGCCACCAGCAGAGATGGGAGGCCCACTAGCGGGAGCAATGAGCAGTTCTTC. Encoded protein: CATSRDGRPTSGSNEQFF.

The chain links TRBV5-1 to TRBJ2-1; perhaps TRBD2 as D (6 bases). The CDR3 covers 15 residues. The germline V gene encodes CDR1 SGHRS and CDR2 YFSETQ. Trimming stripped 0 bases from V and 5 bases from J, with 12 bases between. In DNA form, the CDR3 reads TGCGCCAGCAGCTTGGGGAATAGCGGAGACAATGAGCAGTTCTTC. This encodes CASSLGNSGDNEQFF.

The chain combines TRBV9 with TRBJ2-7; D is ambiguous. Germline values: CDR1 SGDLS, CDR2 YYNGEE. This CDR3 has 14 residues. V lost 0 bases to trimming and J lost 0 bases, with 7 bases between them. CDR3: CASSVDHYSYEQYF. In DNA, the CDR3 is TGTGCCAGCAGCGTAGACCACTACTCCTACGAGCAGTACTTC.

V is TRBV7-6 and J is TRBJ1-5; D is unresolved. The CDR3 covers 15 residues. Per germline, CDR1 SGHVS and CDR2 FNYEAQ. The germline V and J ends were trimmed by 3 bases and 0 bases, with 9 bases remaining between them. CDR3 sequence reads: CASSLGTDSNQPQHF. The CDR3 DNA reads TGTGCCAGCAGCTTGGGAACAGATAGCAATCAGCCCCAGCATTTT.

The chain links TRBV5-1 to TRBJ2-7, with D unclear. V lost 3 bases, J lost 5 bases, and 6 bases lay in between. Germline values: CDR1 SGHRS, CDR2 YFSETQ. The CDR3 spans 11 residues. The CDR3: CASSSSHEQYF. CDR3 bases: TGCGCCAGCAGCTCCTCTCACGAGCAGTACTTC. The variable domain in full, completed from reference TRBV5-1 and TRBJ2-7, reads KAGVTQTPRYLIKTRGQQVTLSCSPISGHRSVSWYQQTPGQGLQFLFEYFSETQRNKGNFPGRFSGRQFSNSRSEMNVSTLELGDSALYLCASSSSHEQYFGPGTRLTVT.

J is TRBJ2-3 and V is TRBV5-1; D not resolved. The CDR3 has 12 residues. V was shortened by 4 bases and J by 6 bases, with 9 bases between the two germline ends. CDR1 and CDR2 (germline): SGHRS, YFSETQ. The CDR3 reads CASSPSRDTQYF. In DNA, the CDR3 is TGCGCCAGCAGCCCTTCAAGGGATACGCAGTATTTT.

The chain employs TRBV7-8 and TRBJ1-1, with D hard to call. The germline V gene encodes CDR1 SGHVS and CDR2 FQNEAQ. This CDR3 has 16 residues. V lost 2 bases to trimming and J lost 1 base, with 14 bases between them. CDR3 region: CASSLYGTARNTEAFF. The DNA of the CDR3 is TGTGCCAGCAGCTTATACGGTACGGCCCGGAACACTGAAGCTTTCTTT. Supplemented by reference TRBV7-8 and TRBJ1-1, the full variable domain reads GAGVSQSPRYKVAKRGQDVALRCDPISGHVSLFWYQQALGQGPEFLTYFQNEAQLDKSGLPSDRFFAERPEGSVSTLKIQRTQQEDSAVYLCASSLYGTARNTEAFFGQGTRLTVV.

Regarding this clone: Other DNA sequences in the same sample also yield this CDR3. The chain uses TRBV2 and TRBJ1-1; 7 bases align to TRBD1. Germline V lookup: CDR1 SNHLY, CDR2 FYNNEI. The junction had 3 bases not matched to a gene; V was cut back by 6 bases and J by 2 bases. The CDR3 has 13 amino acids. The CDR3 sequence: CASSRQGNTEAFF. Here the CDR3 DNA reads TGTGCCAGCAGCCGACAGGGAAACACTGAAGCTTTCTTT.

Here the CDR3 DNA reads TGTGCCAGCACGACAGCGTCCTACGAGCAGTACTTC. Its translation is CASTTASYEQYF. The chain is built from TRBV28 and TRBJ2-7; a possible D gene is TRBD1 (5 bases). Germline CDR1 MDHEN, CDR2 SYDVKM. The V end was cut by 7 bases, the J end by 1 base, with 8 bases between. This CDR3 spans 12 amino acids.

This clone was recorded once. Compared with germline, one end of the junction differs, possibly owing to a read error. The chain uses TRBV7-7 and TRBJ2-1; the D call may be TRBD1 or TRBD2 (5 bases each). Germline V lookup: CDR1 SSHAT, CDR2 FNYEAQ (reference sequence). The CDR3 consists of 16 residues. The CDR3 loop is CASSLSPPGTSNEQFF. The CDR3 DNA follows: TGTGCTAGCAGCTTAAGTCCCCCCGGGACGAGCAATGAGCAGTTCTTC.

The CDR3 protein is CASSLAPGQGNYEQYF. DNA for the CDR3: TGCGCCAGCAGCTTGGCCCCGGGACAGGGGAACTACGAGCAGTACTTC. This chain links TRBV5-1 with TRBJ2-7, with TRBD1 identical over 10 bases. CDR1 is SGHRS, CDR2 YFSETQ, per germline. The CDR3 runs 16 residues. V was pared by 0 bases and J by 3 bases, with 6 bases of the junction left unmatched.

This clone was observed once. V is TRBV28 and J is TRBJ1-1; D is undetermined. CDR1 is MDHEN and CDR2 is SYDVKM in the germline V gene. V shed 5 bases and J shed 3 bases, with 13 bases lying between them. CDR3 length: 14 residues. CDR3 sequence (DNA): TGTGCCAGCAGTCCCCTCCCCATGTACACTGAAGCTTTCTTT. Its translation: CASSPLPMYTEAFF.